The T cell receptor (beta chain) described here comes from a study of CD8 T cells in Susac syndrome. Findings of the study overall: Only a relatively small number of individuals were included in the TCR sequencing and HLA analysis.

Sequencing of TCR beta covered CD8+ and CD4+ T cells obtained from blood. Negative isolation was used for CD8+ and CD4+ T cells and FACS enrichment for TEMRA cells. Of note for this clonotype: The target antigen is unknown.

The CDR3 runs 15 residues. Deletions cut 1 base from V and 0 bases from J, with 12 bases between. Germline assignment: CDR1 DFQATT and CDR2 SNEGSKA (reference sequence). RNA, at about 0.5 to 1 ug, was reverse transcribed with random hexamers. MiXCR was run by TCRdb on the immunoSEQ multiplex PCR reads, yielding one entry per CDR3 protein. The repertoire consists of around 200,000 distinct CDR3 sequences, with 90% to 95% occurring once and the leading ten covering approximately 0.094%. V usage is TRBV20-1 and J usage is TRBJ2-5, with D hard to call. The receptor comes from a human donor in good health. The sequenced sample consisted of CD4+ T cells from PBMCs. The CDR3 DNA is TGCAGTGCTAGAGCCCCTGTTTGGGACCAAGAGACCCAGTACTTC. Translated: CSARAPVWDQETQYF.